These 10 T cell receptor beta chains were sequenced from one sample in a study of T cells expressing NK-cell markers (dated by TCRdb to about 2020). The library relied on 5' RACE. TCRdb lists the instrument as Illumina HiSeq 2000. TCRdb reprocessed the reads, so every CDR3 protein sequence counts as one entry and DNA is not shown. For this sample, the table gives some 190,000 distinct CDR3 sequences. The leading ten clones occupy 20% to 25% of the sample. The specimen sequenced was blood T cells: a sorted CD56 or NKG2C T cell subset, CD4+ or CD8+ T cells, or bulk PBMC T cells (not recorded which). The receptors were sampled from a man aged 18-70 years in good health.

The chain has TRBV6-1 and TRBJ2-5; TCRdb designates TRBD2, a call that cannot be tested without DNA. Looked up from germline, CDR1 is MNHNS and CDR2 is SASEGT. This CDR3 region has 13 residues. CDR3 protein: CASSPSGGITQYF.

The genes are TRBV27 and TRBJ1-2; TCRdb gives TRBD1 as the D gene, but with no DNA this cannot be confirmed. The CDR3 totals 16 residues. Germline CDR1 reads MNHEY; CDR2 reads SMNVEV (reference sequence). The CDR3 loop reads CASSSRDRGLSYGYTF.

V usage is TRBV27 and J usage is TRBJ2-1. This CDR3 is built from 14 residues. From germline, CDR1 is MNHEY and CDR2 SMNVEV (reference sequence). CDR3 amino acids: CASGVLSSYNEQFF.

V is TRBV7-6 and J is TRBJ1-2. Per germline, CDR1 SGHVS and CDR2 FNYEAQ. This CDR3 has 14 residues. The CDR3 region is CASSLGGSRYGYTF.

The CDR3 region is CASSLADGQGYEQYF. The rearrangement uses TRBV5-6 and TRBJ2-7; with no DNA, the TCRdb D assignment of TRBD1 cannot be verified. Germline V lookup: CDR1 SGHDT, CDR2 YYEEEE. This CDR3 has 15 residues.

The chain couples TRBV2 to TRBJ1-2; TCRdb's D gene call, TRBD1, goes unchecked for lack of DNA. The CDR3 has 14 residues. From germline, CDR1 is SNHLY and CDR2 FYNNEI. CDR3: CASSAPDSSYGYTF.

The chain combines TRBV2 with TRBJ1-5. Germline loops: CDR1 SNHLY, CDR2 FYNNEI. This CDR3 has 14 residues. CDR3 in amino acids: CASSVGPSLWPQHF.

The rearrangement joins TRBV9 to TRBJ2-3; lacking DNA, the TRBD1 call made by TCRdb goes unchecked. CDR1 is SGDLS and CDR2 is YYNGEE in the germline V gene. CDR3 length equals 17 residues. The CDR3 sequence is CASSLPERGTSGDTQYF.

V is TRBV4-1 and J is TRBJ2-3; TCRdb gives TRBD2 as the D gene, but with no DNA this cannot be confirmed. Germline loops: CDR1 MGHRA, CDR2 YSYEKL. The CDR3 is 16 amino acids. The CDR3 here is CASSQDPGLAGPTQYF.

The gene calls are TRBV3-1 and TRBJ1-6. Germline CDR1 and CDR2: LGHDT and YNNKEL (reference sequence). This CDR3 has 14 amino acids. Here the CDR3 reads CASSQEPYNSPLHF.